What follows are 30 T cell receptor beta chains derived from one specimen sequenced in a study of blood T cell repertoires in COVID-19. The method was immunoSEQ multiplex PCR; TCRdb's version includes in-frame clones alone and lacks a portion of them. The sample has roughly 30,000 clones, more than 80% seen once. Sequenced sample: peripheral blood. All receptors come from a human donor in a cohort sampled during active COVID-19.

J is TRBJ2-5 and V is TRBV29-1; 7 positions match TRBD1. The CDR3 runs to 13 residues. Germline V gene sequence: CDR1 SQVTM, CDR2 ANQGSEA. Trimming removed 3 bases from V and 7 bases from J; junction bases left unmatched: 8. The CDR3 DNA reads as TGCAGCGTTGACACAGGGGCCCGGGGGACCCAGTACTTC. It codes for CSVDTGARGTQYF.

The genes are TRBV1 and TRBJ2-3; TRBD2 reflects the table's D call only, with no check against the DNA. TRBV1 is annotated as a pseudogene. The length of the CDR3 is 19 residues. The CDR3 region has the DNA TGCACCAGCAGCCGGATCGGACTAGCGGGGGACCTTCGCACAGATACGCAGTATTTT. As protein: CTSSRIGLAGDLRTDTQYF.

The chain links TRBV6-1 to TRBJ1-3, with D unclear. The CDR3 has 16 residues. V was trimmed by 0 bases and J by 5 bases, leaving 14 bases between them. In germline, CDR1 is MNHNS, CDR2 SASEGT. The CDR3 nucleotides read TGTGCCAGCAGTGAAGCGCGTGACCTAGTGAGAAACACCATATATTTT. Amino acid sequence: CASSEARDLVRNTIYF.

The chain carries TRBV5-7 and TRBJ1-2; weak D call: TRBD1 (5 bases). TRBV5-7 is placed among ORFs of uncertain function. CDR3 size: 13 residues. V was trimmed by 1 base and J by 8 bases, leaving 12 bases between them. The DNA for the CDR3 is TGTGCCAGCAGCTTGATGGGGCCTCGGGGCTACACCTTC. It encodes CASSLMGPRGYTF.

The chain uses TRBV5-5 and TRBJ2-7; 10 nucleotides agree with TRBD1. The J segment lost 2 bases and the V segment lost 1 base, leaving 9 bases of the junction unmatched. Germline CDR1 SGHKS, CDR2 YYEKEE (reference sequence). The CDR3 is 17 residues long. This CDR3 is CASSLIGYGTGAYEQYF. Here the CDR3 DNA reads TGTGCCAGCAGCTTGATTGGTTACGGGACAGGGGCCTACGAGCAGTACTTC.

This chain links TRBV4-3 with TRBJ1-5; D uncertain. V shed 0 bases and J shed 9 bases, with 15 bases lying between them. Per germline, CDR1 LGHNA and CDR2 YSLEER. The CDR3 has 15 amino acids. The CDR3 loop reads CASSQDLSPLLPQHF. The CDR3 DNA reads TGCGCCAGCAGCCAAGATTTGAGTCCCCTCTTGCCCCAGCATTTT.

The chain has TRBV27 and TRBJ2-1, with TRBD1 as a possible D gene (5 bases). Germline lookup yields CDR1 MNHEY and CDR2 SMNVEV (reference sequence). V was cut by 8 bases and J by 4 bases, with 15 bases left in between. This CDR3 is built from 14 residues. CDR3 region: CASQPNRWYNEQFF. The CDR3 nucleotides read TGTGCCAGCCAGCCCAACAGGTGGTACAATGAGCAGTTCTTC.

The chain couples TRBV9 to TRBJ2-1; the match to TRBD1 covers 7 bases. J lost 8 bases, V lost 10 bases, and 15 bases had no gene match. The CDR3 extends over 14 amino acids. Germline lookup yields CDR1 SGDLS and CDR2 YYNGEE. The CDR3 bases are TGTGCCGGGACAGTGCGGCGCTTTATTGATGAGCAGTTCTTC. This sequence encodes CAGTVRRFIDEQFF.

The genes are TRBV4-1 and TRBJ1-1; a possible D gene is TRBD1 (5 bases). Looked up from germline, CDR1 is MGHRA and CDR2 is YSYEKL. The CDR3 runs to 14 residues. Trimming pared 2 bases from V and 9 bases from J, leaving 16 bases between. CDR3 in amino acids: CASSQTTRQQKAFF. CDR3 nucleotide sequence: TGCGCCAGCAGCCAAACTACCAGACAGCAAAAAGCTTTCTTT.

By proportion, this clone is medium-sized. This sequence joins TRBV20-1 and TRBJ2-1; D perhaps matches TRBD2 (7 bases). Between the trimmed V and J ends, which lost 7 bases and 7 bases, there was a span of 11 bases. Germline values: CDR1 DFQATT, CDR2 SNEGSKA (reference sequence). The CDR3 has 11 amino acids. DNA for the CDR3: TGCAGTGTGGCGGGGGCGAATGAGCAGTTCTTC. Protein sequence: CSVAGANEQFF.

This chain uses TRBV19 with TRBJ2-2; D might be TRBD2 (6 bases). The CDR3 sequence is 19 residues long. Looked up from germline, CDR1 is LNHDA and CDR2 is SQIVND (reference sequence). The V end was cut by 3 bases, the J end by 0 bases, with 20 bases between. CDR3 coding DNA: TGTGCCAGTAGTATTCTTTACGGCGGACTAATTTCGAACACCGGGGAGCTGTTTTTT. Amino acids: CASSILYGGLISNTGELFF.

V gene TRBV7-9 combines with J gene TRBJ2-1, with 9 bases lining up with TRBD1. V was pared by 5 bases and J by 5 bases, with 7 bases of the junction left unmatched. CDR1 SEHNR and CDR2 FQNEAQ come from the germline V gene (reference sequence). There are 15 residues in the CDR3. CDR3 region: CASSNRDREDNEQFF. The DNA of the CDR3 is TGTGCCAGCAGCAACCGGGACAGGGAGGACAATGAGCAGTTCTTC.

By proportion, this clone is medium-sized. The chain has TRBV6-5 and TRBJ1-1, with unresolved D. The CDR3 spans 15 residues. Trimming pared 6 bases from V and 1 base from J, leaving 15 bases between. Looked up from germline, CDR1 is MNHEY and CDR2 is SVGAGI. The CDR3 sequence: CASSYGPDSNTEAFF. CDR3 nucleotides: TGTGCCAGCAGCTACGGTCCAGACTCGAACACTGAAGCTTTCTTT.

This clone was seen only once. One end of the junction fails to match germline, which may point to a read error. This chain uses TRBV7-7 with TRBJ2-2; 7 nucleotides agree with TRBD1. The CDR3 consists of 16 residues. CDR1 and CDR2 from the germline V gene are SSHAT and FNYEAQ (reference sequence). This chain's CDR3 is CASSPSTGRDTGELFF. The CDR3 DNA follows: TGTGCTAGCAGCCCCTCGACAGGGAGAGACACCGGGGAGCTGTTTTTT.

V is TRBV9 and J is TRBJ2-1; TRBD2 matches 12 bases. The germline CDR1 and CDR2 sequences are SGDLS and YYNGEE. Germline trimming cut 3 bases from V and 5 bases from J; bases unmatched to any gene: 3. This CDR3 region has 15 residues. CDR3 sequence (DNA): TGTGCCAGCAGCGCTAGCGGGGGGGTCAACAATGAGCAGTTCTTC. Residues: CASSASGGVNNEQFF.

The V gene is TRBV6-1, the J gene TRBJ2-2, with D tentatively TRBD1 (5 bases). V lost 3 bases and J 6 bases, leaving 14 bases between the germline ends. This CDR3 region has 15 residues. Germline V gives CDR1 MNHNS, CDR2 SASEGT. The CDR3 DNA sequence: TGTGCCAGCAGTGATTCAACTGAAGGGGCCGGGGAGCTGTTTTTT. Translated: CASSDSTEGAGELFF.

The chain uses TRBV3-1 (or the pseudogene TRBV3-2) and TRBJ2-6; D is possibly TRBD2 (6 bases). This CDR3 has 19 amino acids. The ends were cut back, 2 bases at V and 2 bases at J, with 19 bases in the middle. Germline CDR1 is LGHDT and CDR2 is YNNKEL (reference sequence). In nucleotides, the CDR3 is TGTGCCAGCAGCCAACCTCGTTCGGGGGTGGTTACTGGGGCCAACGTCCTGACTTTC. Translated, it gives CASSQPRSGVVTGANVLTF.

The V call is TRBV14, the J call TRBJ2-3; 9 bases match TRBD1. The trim removed 6 bases at V and 2 bases at J, leaving 6 bases unmatched. The CDR3 extends over 15 amino acids. The germline V gene encodes CDR1 SGHDN and CDR2 FVKESK. The CDR3 protein is CASSLQGANTDTQYF. The CDR3 DNA reads TGTGCCAGCAGTCTACAGGGGGCTAACACAGATACGCAGTATTTT. The full variable domain, rest sourced from reference TRBV14 and TRBJ2-3, is EAGVTQFPSHSVIEKGQTVTLRCDPISGHDNLYWYRRVMGKEIKFLLHFVKESKQDESGMPNNRFLAERTGGTYSTLKVQPAELEDSGVYFCASSLQGANTDTQYFGPGTRLTVL.

The chain recombines TRBV6-5 with TRBJ1-1; 10 nucleotides line up with TRBD1. Germline V gene data show CDR1 as MNHEY and CDR2 as SVGAGI. There are 12 residues in the CDR3. Trimming took 8 bases from V and 8 from J; bases not matched to a gene: 5. CDR3 bases: TGTGCCAGCTCCCGGACAGGGGGAGAAGCTTTCTTT. This translates into CASSRTGGEAFF.

The chain has TRBV7-2 and TRBJ2-7; D not resolved. V was clipped by 1 base and J by 1 base, with 8 bases between them. Germline values: CDR1 SGHTA, CDR2 FQGNSA. The CDR3 loop spans 14 amino acids. The CDR3 reads CASSLGGGSYEQYF. The CDR3 region has the DNA TGTGCCAGCAGCTTAGGCGGTGGATCCTACGAGCAGTACTTC.

The CDR3 DNA follows: TGTGCCTGGAGTCCCTCCTCCTACGAGCAGTACTTC. Encoded protein: CAWSPSSYEQYF. This chain uses TRBV30 with TRBJ2-7; D is uncertain. With 2 bases removed from V and 0 bases from J, the gap between germline ends came to 5 bases. CDR1 and CDR2 (germline): GTSNPN, SVGIG (reference sequence). The CDR3 is 12 residues long. Based on the CDR3 plus reference TRBV30 and TRBJ2-7, the full variable domain is SQTIHQWPATLVQPVGSPLSLECTVEGTSNPNLYWYRQAAGRGLQLLFYSVGIGQISSEVPQNLSASRPQDRQFILSSKKLLLSDSGFYLCAWSPSSYEQYFGPGTRLTVT.

The chain has TRBV7-3 and TRBJ1-1; no firm D call. This CDR3 spans 13 amino acids. Trimming took 4 bases from V and 3 from J, leaving 9 bases between them. Germline V CDR1 and CDR2: SGHTA, FQGTGA. The CDR3 loop is CASSSWEDTEAFF. The CDR3 bases are TGTGCCAGCAGCTCGTGGGAGGACACTGAAGCTTTCTTT.

The chain has TRBV6-7 and TRBJ2-5; D may be TRBD1 (5 bases). TRBV6-7 is given ORF status, its function remaining uncertain. The CDR3 sequence is 21 residues long. The ends were cut back, 0 bases at V and 4 bases at J, with 30 bases in the middle. CDR3 coding DNA: TGTGCCAGCAGTTACTCTGGCCGTTGGTCAGGGTGGGGTAAAGTCGGAGAGACCCAGTACTTC. This encodes CASSYSGRWSGWGKVGETQYF.

The V gene is TRBV19, the J gene TRBJ1-1, with a weak D call TRBD1 (5 bases). This CDR3 has 14 residues. From germline, CDR1 is LNHDA and CDR2 SQIVND (reference sequence). V lost 7 bases, J lost 2 bases, and 14 bases lay in between. In DNA, the CDR3 is TGTGCCAGTATCCCCCCAGGGCAAAACACTGAAGCTTTCTTT. Translation: CASIPPGQNTEAFF.

This clone appeared once. This chain links TRBV5-1 with TRBJ2-7, with a tentative D call TRBD2 (6 bases). V was pared by 0 bases and J by 7 bases, with 20 bases between. This CDR3 has 16 residues. Germline CDR1 is SGHRS and CDR2 is YFSETQ. CDR3 DNA: TGCGCCAGCAGCTTGGTGGGCCGCGGGGAGTTGGGGGAGCAGTACTTC. Translated: CASSLVGRGELGEQYF.

The chain couples TRBV19 to TRBJ2-3; maybe TRBD1 (5 bases). V lost 4 bases, J lost 2 bases, and 19 bases lay in between. Germline V gene lookup returns CDR1 LNHDA and CDR2 SQIVND (reference sequence). The length of the CDR3 is 17 residues. CDR3 sequence reads: CASSRQSLDFYTDTQYF. The CDR3 coding sequence is TGTGCCAGTAGTAGACAGTCGTTAGACTTCTACACAGATACGCAGTATTTT.

This clone was seen more than once but under ten times. The chain employs TRBV10-3 and TRBJ1-6, with TRBD1 matching over 7 bases. CDR3 size: 14 residues. J lost 7 bases, V lost 2 bases, and 2 bases had no gene match. CDR1 and CDR2 (germline): ENHRY, SYGVKD. The CDR3 reads CAISEGTDNSPLHF. The CDR3 nucleotides read TGTGCCATCAGTGAGGGGACAGACAATTCACCCCTCCACTTT.

This chain uses TRBV28 with TRBJ1-1; D might be TRBD1 (5 bases). The V gene's germline CDR1 is MDHEN and CDR2 SYDVKM. Trimming removed 2 bases from V and 5 bases from J, with 12 bases in between. The CDR3 consists of 14 residues. The CDR3 coding sequence is TGTGCCAGCAGTTTAAACCAGGGAGGTACTGAAGCTTTCTTT. Translated, it gives CASSLNQGGTEAFF. Full variable domain (rest looked up from reference TRBV28 and TRBJ1-1): DVKVTQSSRYLVKRTGEKVFLECVQDMDHENMFWYRQDPGLGLRLIYFSYDVKMKEKGDIPEGYSVSREKKERFSLILESASTNQTSMYLCASSLNQGGTEAFFGQGTRLTVV.

The chain carries TRBV6-1 and TRBJ1-1; no reliable D call. V was shortened by 2 bases and J by 1 base, with 8 bases between the two germline ends. The CDR3 spans 14 residues. Germline V gene sequence: CDR1 MNHNS, CDR2 SASEGT. The CDR3 protein is CASSEITANTEAFF. The CDR3 DNA follows: TGTGCCAGCAGTGAAATCACAGCGAACACTGAAGCTTTCTTT.

The gene calls are TRBV24-1 and TRBJ2-5; 9 nucleotides agree with TRBD1. CDR1 is KGHDR and CDR2 is SFDVKD in the germline V gene. The CDR3 runs to 19 residues. The trim removed 0 bases at V and 2 bases at J, leaving 12 bases unmatched. The CDR3 loop is CATSDLGSLAGQGQETQYF. CDR3 coding DNA: TGTGCCACCAGTGATTTGGGTAGTCTTGCCGGACAGGGGCAAGAGACCCAGTACTTC.